These 15 T cell receptor beta chains came from one sample sequenced in a study of blood T cell repertoires in COVID-19. Some clones are missing from TCRdb's copy, which holds only in-frame ones; the method was immunoSEQ multiplex PCR. The repertoire holds fewer than 500,000 clones, with around 89% as singletons. The sequenced sample consisted of peripheral blood. These receptors all stem from a woman aged 30 to 39 with acute or convalescent COVID-19.

J is TRBJ2-7 and V is TRBV5-1; 7 bases match TRBD2. With 4 bases clipped from V and 0 bases from J, the junction kept 7 bases outside the gene matches. The CDR3 runs to 15 residues. In germline, CDR1 is SGHRS, CDR2 YFSETQ. CDR3 sequence: CASSISGLSSYEQYF. In DNA form, the CDR3 reads TGCGCCAGCAGCATTAGCGGGCTAAGCTCCTACGAGCAGTACTTC.

The rearrangement joins TRBV5-1 to TRBJ2-5; TRBD1 matches at 8 bases. The V gene end was trimmed by 4 bases and the J gene end by 4 bases; junction bases not matched to a gene: 9. The CDR3 is 15 amino acids. Germline CDR1 and CDR2: SGHRS and YFSETQ. As DNA, the CDR3 is TGCGCCAGCAGCCGCAGGGGGCAGGGTGGAGAGACCCAGTACTTC. Translation gives CASSRRGQGGETQYF.

The V gene is TRBV7-3, the J gene TRBJ2-3; TRBD2 agrees at 9 bases. J gave up 2 bases and V 5 bases, and 2 bases lay outside the gene matches. The CDR3 length is 14 residues. The germline CDR1 and CDR2 sequences are SGHTA and FQGTGA. CDR3 sequence reads: CASSASGVTDTQYF. The CDR3 DNA reads as TGTGCCAGCAGCGCTAGCGGGGTCACAGATACGCAGTATTTT.

The rearrangement uses TRBV6-5 and TRBJ2-5; no clear D gene. The germline V gene encodes CDR1 MNHEY and CDR2 SVGAGI. This CDR3 has 12 residues. Trimming removed 5 bases at V and 7 bases at J, with 11 bases between. The CDR3 protein is CASSLDSGTQYF. The CDR3, as DNA: TGTGCCAGCAGTCTCGACTCGGGGACCCAGTACTTC.

This clone came up once. The gene calls are TRBV12-5 and TRBJ2-5; D is perhaps TRBD1 (5 bases). This CDR3 is built from 14 residues. V lost 5 bases, J lost 3 bases, and 13 bases lay in between. Germline V gene sequence: CDR1 LGHNT, CDR2 FRNRAP. The CDR3 loop reads CASGPRGAEETQYF. The DNA for the CDR3 is TGTGCTAGTGGTCCCCGTGGGGCAGAAGAGACCCAGTACTTC. Using reference TRBV12-5 and TRBJ2-5 for the parts outside the CDR3, the full variable domain is DARVTQTPRHKVTEMGQEVTMRCQPILGHNTVFWYRQTMMQGLELLAYFRNRAPLDDSGMPKDRFSAEMPDATLATLKIQPSEPRDSAVYFCASGPRGAEETQYFGPGTRLLVL.

The V call is TRBV4-1, the J call TRBJ2-1; D remains unclear. The germline V and J ends were trimmed by 0 bases and 3 bases, with 3 bases remaining between them. Germline loops: CDR1 MGHRA, CDR2 YSYEKL. The CDR3 has 13 residues. CDR3 loop: CASSQDGYNEQFF. In DNA form, the CDR3 reads TGCGCCAGCAGCCAAGACGGCTACAATGAGCAGTTCTTC.

This clone has just one count. The J gene is TRBJ2-7, the V gene TRBV5-4, with D tentatively TRBD1 (5 bases). Germline V gene data show CDR1 as SGHNT and CDR2 as YYREEE (reference sequence). The CDR3 loop spans 15 amino acids. Trimming removed 0 bases from V and 3 bases from J, with 13 bases in between. CDR3 sequence reads: CASSLDGARGYEQYF. The CDR3 DNA reads as TGTGCCAGCAGCTTGGATGGTGCTAGGGGCTACGAGCAGTACTTC.

This clone was observed a handful of times. This chain joins TRBV25-1 and TRBJ1-5; a weak D match, TRBD1 (5 bases). V was shortened by 3 bases and J by 0 bases, with 9 bases between the two germline ends. Per the germline V gene, CDR1 is MGHDK and CDR2 is SYGVNS. The CDR3 extends over 15 amino acids. The CDR3 here is CASSDGGFSNQPQHF. Here the CDR3 DNA reads TGTGCCAGCAGTGACGGGGGGTTTAGCAATCAGCCCCAGCATTTT.

The chain couples TRBV28 to TRBJ2-7, with 7 nucleotides matching TRBD2. Germline V gene sequence: CDR1 MDHEN, CDR2 SYDVKM. Trimming at V came to 4 bases and at J to 5 bases, leaving 5 bases not matched to a gene. CDR3 size: 13 residues. The CDR3 is CASSWGGGDEQYF. As DNA, the CDR3 is TGTGCCAGCAGTTGGGGGGGAGGGGACGAGCAGTACTTC.

The V call is TRBV3-1 (or the pseudogene TRBV3-2), the J call TRBJ2-1; 9 nucleotides agree with TRBD2. Germline CDR1 and CDR2: LGHDT and YNNKEL (reference sequence). The CDR3 contains 16 residues. V shed 4 bases and J 7 bases; nucleotides not matched to a gene: 11. This CDR3 reads CASSPTRAGGRNEQFF. For the CDR3, the DNA is TGTGCCAGCAGCCCCACCCGCGCGGGGGGGCGGAATGAGCAGTTCTTC.

The chain uses TRBV6-5 and TRBJ2-1, with D possibly being TRBD1 (6 bases). CDR3 size: 15 residues. V was pared by 6 bases and J by 6 bases, with 18 bases between. CDR1 is MNHEY and CDR2 is SVGAGI in the germline V gene. This CDR3 is CASRRYREWGNEQFF. DNA of the CDR3: TGTGCCAGCAGGCGATACAGGGAATGGGGCAATGAGCAGTTCTTC.

This clone turned up a few times. V is TRBV4-1 and J is TRBJ2-7, with 7 bases that match TRBD1. Germline CDR1 reads MGHRA; CDR2 reads YSYEKL. The junction had 10 bases not matched to a gene; V was cut back by 1 base and J by 1 base. The CDR3 extends over 17 amino acids. CDR3 protein: CASSQVPDRVVSYEQYF. In nucleotides, the CDR3 is TGCGCCAGCAGCCAAGTCCCCGACAGGGTCGTTTCCTACGAGCAGTACTTC.

This chain uses TRBV27 with TRBJ2-1, with 11 positions matching TRBD2. Losses at the gene ends were 6 bases for V and 0 bases for J; bases not matched to a gene: 4. Germline-derived CDR1 and CDR2 are MNHEY and SMNVEV (reference sequence). This CDR3 has 16 amino acids. CDR3 in DNA: TGTGCCAGCAGACGACTAGCGGGGAGCTCCTACAATGAGCAGTTCTTC. It is translated as CASRRLAGSSYNEQFF.

The V call is TRBV2, the J call TRBJ1-2; 9 bases fit TRBD1. The germline gives CDR1 SNHLY, CDR2 FYNNEI. Losses at the gene ends were 4 bases for V and 8 bases for J; bases not matched to a gene: 5. This CDR3 is built from 13 residues. In DNA, the CDR3 is TGTGCCAGCAGTGTAACAGGGGGCTGGGGCTACACCTTC. Protein product: CASSVTGGWGYTF.

The rearrangement links TRBV5-4 to TRBJ2-5, with D maybe TRBD2 (6 bases). The V end was cut by 4 bases, the J end by 1 base, with 11 bases between. This CDR3 has 14 amino acids. Germline V gives CDR1 SGHNT, CDR2 YYREEE (reference sequence). CDR3 protein: CASSPMEGQETQYF. CDR3 coding DNA: TGTGCCAGCAGCCCGATGGAGGGCCAAGAGACCCAGTACTTC.